Detailed here is one T cell receptor beta chain. Its antigen remains unidentified. Whoever was chosen for sequencing had shown CD8+CD57+ cell expansion by flow cytometry. The patients all had a severe acquired aplastic anemia diagnosis. The sample is drawn from a study of CD8+CD57+ T cells in acquired aplastic anemia. Study-wide findings and caveats: Any difference that existed in CD8+ Simpson's diversity between patients and controls was not significant. Sharing between patients and controls was observed for twenty-nine CD8+ CDR3 sequences.

The template used for profiling TCR beta VDJ and CDR3 was genomic DNA. TCRdb reanalysed the reads using MiXCR and keeps one entry per CDR3 protein. The sample has around 200,000 distinct CDR3 sequences; about 60% are singletons. V dropped 3 bases and J dropped 0; count of bases not matched to a gene: 2. This CDR3 is 16 amino acids long. CDR1 is KGHDR and CDR2 is SFDVKD in the germline V gene. The chain recombines TRBV24-1 with TRBJ2-1; 9 bases align to TRBD2. Sequenced material: sorted CD4+, CD8+, or CD8+CD57+ T cells (not recorded which) from PBMCs. This receptor was obtained from a human donor with aplastic anemia. CDR3 DNA sequence: TGTGCCACCAGTGATCTTAGCGGGAGCTCCTACAATGAGCAGTTCTTC. This translates into CATSDLSGSSYNEQFF.